The next 12 T cell receptor beta chains were all read from a single sample in a study of T cell responses to AZD1222 COVID-19 vaccine. Here immunoSEQ multiplex PCR was the method, and the copy in TCRdb shows in-frame clones only, minus some. In the table there are about 75,000 clones, around 88% of which are singletons. Here the sequenced sample was peripheral blood, taken 28 days after the second dose of the MenACWY control vaccine. The receptors were sampled from an adult who received the MenACWY meningococcal vaccine as a control.

This sequence joins TRBV6-5 and TRBJ2-4; 7 positions agree with TRBD2. The CDR3 covers 15 residues. V trimming: 6 bases; J trimming: 0 bases; junction bases outside the gene matches: 5. The germline V gene has CDR1 MNHEY and CDR2 SVGAGI. In nucleotides, the CDR3 is TGTGCCAGCAGGGCCGGGACTAAAGCCAAAAACATTCAGTACTTC. Its protein product is CASRAGTKAKNIQYF.

V is TRBV3-1 (or the pseudogene TRBV3-2) and J is TRBJ2-2, with 15 bases that match TRBD2. CDR3 length equals 17 residues. The junction had 0 bases not matched to a gene; V was cut back by 4 bases and J by 0 bases. The V gene's germline CDR1 is LGHDT and CDR2 YNNKEL (reference sequence). The CDR3 DNA sequence: TGTGCCAGCAGCCGGACTAGCGGGGGGGCGAACACCGGGGAGCTGTTTTTT. Residues: CASSRTSGGANTGELFF.

This rearrangement joins TRBV5-6 to TRBJ1-4; D possibly corresponds to TRBD1 (5 bases). There are 14 residues in the CDR3. In germline, CDR1 is SGHDT, CDR2 YYEEEE. V lost 1 base to trimming and J lost 6 bases, with 10 bases between them. The CDR3 region has the DNA TGTGCCAGCAGCTTGACAGAGGGGTATGAAAAACTGTTTTTT. Encoded protein: CASSLTEGYEKLFF. Full variable domain (remainder filled in from reference TRBV5-6 and TRBJ1-4): DAGVTQSPTHLIKTRGQQVTLRCSPKSGHDTVSWYQQALGQGPQFIFQYYEEEERQRGNFPDRFSGHQFPNYSSELNVNALLLGDSALYLCASSLTEGYEKLFFGSGTQLSVL.

About this clone: A much larger clone lies a single base off, so this may be a read error. This sequence joins TRBV6-4 and TRBJ1-6, with unresolved D. The CDR3 consists of 13 residues. Deletions cut 0 bases from V and 7 bases from J, with 4 bases between. Germline CDR1 and CDR2: MRHNA and SNTAGT. The CDR3 sequence: CASSDSANSPLHF. The CDR3 DNA reads as TGTGCCAGCAGTGACTCGGCAAATTCACCCCTCCACTTT.

The chain uses TRBV10-3 and TRBJ1-3, with D hard to call. The germline gives CDR1 ENHRY, CDR2 SYGVKD. V lost 3 bases and J 0 bases, leaving 21 bases between the germline ends. CDR3 length: 19 amino acids. The CDR3 nucleotides read TGTGCCATCAGTGATCCCTCAATTTTGCAGGAAGACTCTGGAAACACCATATATTTT. It yields the protein CAISDPSILQEDSGNTIYF.

This chain connects TRBV28 to TRBJ1-6; TRBD1 matches at 8 bases. There are 16 residues in the CDR3. Unmatched junction bases numbered 12, after V lost 5 bases and J lost 9 bases. Per the germline V gene, CDR1 is MDHEN and CDR2 is SYDVKM. CDR3 amino acids: CASSIADRGGGSPLHF. Written as DNA, the CDR3 is TGTGCCAGCAGTATTGCAGACAGGGGCGGCGGTTCACCCCTCCACTTT.

The chain combines TRBV6-7 with TRBJ1-1, with 7 positions matching TRBD1. TRBV6-7 is identified as an open reading frame with a role that is uncertain. V trimming: 4 bases; J trimming: 7 bases; junction bases outside the gene matches: 6. The CDR3 has 13 residues. The CDR3 nucleotides are TGTGCCAGCAGTTCCCACAGGGGAAATGAAGCTTTCTTT. Protein product: CASSSHRGNEAFF.

This clone was found a few times. This chain links TRBV3-1 (or the pseudogene TRBV3-2) with TRBJ2-3; 10 bases are a match to TRBD2. The CDR3 loop spans 17 amino acids. Trimming cost V 3 bases and J 2 bases; bases outside gene matches: 8. Germline assignment: CDR1 LGHDT and CDR2 YNNKEL (reference sequence). The CDR3 coding sequence is TGTGCCAGCAGCCAGAGCGGGGGGGCCCCCCCCACAGATACGCAGTATTTT. Its translation is CASSQSGGAPPTDTQYF.

V and J are TRBV7-9 and TRBJ2-1; TRBD1 might be the D (6 bases). This CDR3 is built from 17 residues. Germline V gene sequence: CDR1 SEHNR, CDR2 FQNEAQ (reference sequence). The V gene lost 5 bases and the J gene lost 2 bases, with 19 bases spanning the gap. CDR3 residues: CASSQIGQTSAYNEQFF. The CDR3 DNA reads TGTGCCAGCAGCCAGATAGGACAGACCTCCGCCTACAATGAGCAGTTCTTC.

The rearrangement links TRBV27 to TRBJ1-1, with D perhaps matching TRBD1 (5 bases). V lost 7 bases to trimming and J lost 3 bases, with 18 bases between them. Germline V gene sequence: CDR1 MNHEY, CDR2 SMNVEV (reference sequence). The CDR3 has 15 residues. CDR3: CASTLRGRWDTEAFF. The CDR3 nucleotides read TGTGCCAGCACCCTACGGGGGAGGTGGGACACTGAAGCTTTCTTT.

This clone was recorded a few times. The chain carries TRBV28 and TRBJ2-7, with 12 positions matching TRBD1. CDR3 length equals 15 residues. Trimming at V came to 9 bases and at J to 6 bases, leaving 12 bases not matched to a gene. CDR1 and CDR2 from the germline V gene are MDHEN and SYDVKM. Written as DNA, the CDR3 is TGTGCCAGTCGTTCAACCGGGACAGGGGGCGTCGAGCAGTACTTC. Translation gives CASRSTGTGGVEQYF.

The chain couples TRBV10-3 to TRBJ1-1; 7 bases are a match to TRBD1. CDR1 ENHRY and CDR2 SYGVKD come from the germline V gene. Trimming took 2 bases from V and 1 from J; bases not matched to a gene: 1. This CDR3 spans 14 amino acids. CDR3 residues: CAISENRGNTEAFF. CDR3 sequence (DNA): TGTGCCATCAGTGAGAACAGGGGGAACACTGAAGCTTTCTTT.